The 10 T cell receptor beta chains in this list originate from one sample, sequenced in a study of blood T cell repertoires in COVID-19 (dated by TCRdb to about 2020). Libraries were built with the immunoSEQ multiplex PCR assay. TCRdb provides this immuneACCESS table in a form limited to in-frame rearrangements. Some clones are lacking; in checked studies, under half of them reflect an unresolved V gene, and why the rest are absent is not known. Recorded for this sample are fewer than 350,000 clones; roughly 85% of them occurred a single time. About 2.3% of the sample is taken by the ten largest. Sequenced: PBMCs or T cells enriched from blood (not recorded which). These receptors all stem from a woman aged 45-60 years who had recovered from COVID-19.

The CDR3 region has the DNA TGTGCCAGTAGTATTCGGACAGGGCGATCTGAAGCTTTCTTT. Translated: CASSIRTGRSEAFF. This chain joins TRBV19 and TRBJ1-1, with 8 bases that match TRBD1. Per germline, CDR1 LNHDA and CDR2 SQIVND (reference sequence). This CDR3 region has 14 residues. The trim removed 3 bases at V and 6 bases at J, leaving 6 bases unmatched.

This chain uses TRBV14 with TRBJ1-1, with D perhaps matching TRBD1 (5 bases). Per the germline V gene, CDR1 is SGHDN and CDR2 is FVKESK. V lost 5 bases and J 3 bases, leaving 10 bases between the germline ends. This CDR3 is 13 amino acids long. CDR3 region: CASSRQHHTEAFF. The CDR3 DNA reads TGTGCCAGCAGCAGACAGCACCACACTGAAGCTTTCTTT.

The chain carries TRBV18 and TRBJ2-5; D might be TRBD2 (6 bases). V lost 5 bases to trimming and J lost 7 bases, with 20 bases between them. Germline V gives CDR1 KGHSH, CDR2 LQKENI. The CDR3 is made up of 15 amino acids. Here the CDR3 reads CASSDAIGLEGTQYF. CDR3 coding DNA: TGTGCCAGCTCAGACGCCATCGGGTTGGAGGGGACCCAGTACTTC.

The chain couples TRBV6-1 to TRBJ1-3; D perhaps matches TRBD1 (5 bases). V lost 2 bases and J lost 1, with 12 bases in between. In germline, CDR1 is MNHNS, CDR2 SASEGT. CDR3 length equals 16 residues. CDR3 sequence: CASSEFVGGSGNTIYF. The CDR3 nucleotides read TGTGCCAGCAGTGAATTCGTCGGGGGGTCTGGAAACACCATATATTTT.

This rearrangement joins TRBV4-2 to TRBJ2-1; 11 nucleotides line up with TRBD2. In germline, CDR1 is LGHNA, CDR2 YNFKEQ. V shed 1 base, J shed 9 bases, and the junction held 8 bases outside the gene matches. CDR3 length: 16 residues. The chain's CDR3 is CASSQVSGGAGPEQFF. DNA for the CDR3: TGTGCCAGCAGCCAAGTTAGCGGGGGGGCCGGTCCTGAGCAGTTCTTC.

This clone was detected a few times. The chain links TRBV5-4 to TRBJ1-1; TRBD1 aligns across 10 bases. The trim removed 4 bases at V and 4 bases at J, leaving 10 bases unmatched. This CDR3 has 16 amino acids. Germline loops: CDR1 SGHNT, CDR2 YYREEE (reference sequence). CDR3 residues: CASSGGTGVDFTEAFF. CDR3 coding DNA: TGTGCCAGCAGCGGCGGGACAGGGGTAGATTTCACTGAAGCTTTCTTT.

The V gene is TRBV28, the J gene TRBJ1-4; possible D gene TRBD1, 6 bases. The CDR3 has 16 amino acids. The V gene's germline CDR1 is MDHEN and CDR2 SYDVKM. Trimming shortened V by 5 bases and J by 8 bases, and 21 bases separated the two germline ends. In DNA form, the CDR3 reads TGTGCCAGCAGTGCTTCCCGCGGGGGCCTAGGAGAAAAACTGTTTTTT. Translated, it gives CASSASRGGLGEKLFF.

This sequence joins TRBV30 and TRBJ2-1; the match to TRBD2 covers 9 bases. From germline, CDR1 is GTSNPN and CDR2 SVGIG (reference sequence). Germline trimming cut 1 base from V and 3 bases from J; bases unmatched to any gene: 10. The CDR3 is 17 amino acids. Written as DNA, the CDR3 is TGTGCCTGGAGTGCAAGAAAGCGGGGGGCGCTCTACAATGAGCAGTTCTTC. This codes for CAWSARKRGALYNEQFF. Filled out from reference TRBV30 and TRBJ2-1, the complete variable domain reads SQTIHQWPATLVQPVGSPLSLECTVEGTSNPNLYWYRQAAGRGLQLLFYSVGIGQISSEVPQNLSASRPQDRQFILSSKKLLLSDSGFYLCAWSARKRGALYNEQFFGPGTRLTVL.

This chain joins TRBV7-3 and TRBJ1-3; D may be TRBD1 (6 bases). Trimming stripped 5 bases from V and 2 bases from J, with 16 bases between. The CDR3 totals 16 residues. CDR1 is SGHTA and CDR2 is FQGTGA in the germline V gene. The chain's CDR3 is CASSPVGAQAGNTIYF. The CDR3 DNA is TGTGCCAGCAGCCCCGTGGGGGCCCAGGCTGGAAACACCATATATTTT.

Only one count was recorded for this clone. The chain links TRBV19 to TRBJ2-7, with 7 bases that match TRBD1. Trimming at V came to 5 bases and at J to 3 bases, leaving 4 bases not matched to a gene. This CDR3 region has 13 residues. The V gene's germline CDR1 is LNHDA and CDR2 SQIVND (reference sequence). The CDR3 here is CASSPGQNYEQYF. CDR3 nucleotides: TGTGCCAGTAGTCCGGGACAGAACTACGAGCAGTACTTC.